The 15 T cell receptor beta chains presented below share a single source sample, sequenced in a study of CD8+CD57+ T cells in acquired aplastic anemia. All patients picked for sequencing had shown, by flow cytometry, an expansion of CD8+CD57+ cells. The study profiled TCR beta VDJ and CDR3 using genomic DNA as template. One entry per CDR3 protein results from TCRdb running MiXCR on the reads. The data hold 450,000 to 600,000 distinct CDR3 sequences, with 25% to 40% observed a single time. Sample: sorted CD4+, CD8+, or CD8+CD57+ T cells (not recorded which) from PBMCs. The receptors originated from a human donor with aplastic anemia.

The rearrangement links TRBV5-4 to TRBJ2-7; D might be TRBD1 or TRBD2, each matching 5 bases. There are 13 residues in the CDR3. Trimming took off 2 bases at V and 9 bases at J, with 15 bases between the two ends. CDR1 and CDR2 (germline): SGHNT, YYREEE (reference sequence). The CDR3 spells CASSFLGESGQYF. The CDR3 coding sequence is TGTGCCAGCAGCTTTCTGGGGGAGTCCGGGCAGTACTTC.

This clonotype appeared a few times. The CDR3 is CASSQGQPTRLDYF. The CDR3 nucleotides are TGCGCCAGCAGCCAGGGACAGCCTACGAGATTGGACTACTTC. The rearrangement links TRBV5-1 to TRBJ2-5; 7 nucleotides match TRBD1. The length of the CDR3 is 14 residues. The J segment lost 14 bases and the V segment lost 4 bases, leaving 17 bases of the junction unmatched. Per germline, CDR1 SGHRS and CDR2 YFSETQ. The whole variable domain, filled in from reference TRBV5-1 and TRBJ2-5, reads KAGVTQTPRYLIKTRGQQVTLSCSPISGHRSVSWYQQTPGQGLQFLFEYFSETQRNKGNFPGRFSGRQFSNSRSEMNVSTLELGDSALYLCASSQGQPTRLDYFGPGTRLLVL.

This clonotype was picked up many times. Compared with germline, one end of the junction differs, possibly owing to a read error. V gene TRBV4-2 combines with J gene TRBJ1-6; TRBD1 might be the D (6 bases). The CDR3 extends over 17 amino acids. Germline V gene data show CDR1 as LGHNA and CDR2 as YNFKEQ. DNA for the CDR3: TGTGCCAGCACCCAACTCATAGGACAAGGGGGTAGGTCACCCCTCCACTTT. The encoded protein is CASTQLIGQGGRSPLHF.

The J gene is TRBJ2-1, the V gene TRBV20-1; TRBD2 matches at 7 bases. Germline loops: CDR1 DFQATT, CDR2 SNEGSKA (reference sequence). The trim removed 5 bases at V and 2 bases at J, leaving 9 bases unmatched. The CDR3 runs to 15 residues. This chain's CDR3 is CSAQGAGDAYNEQFF. For the CDR3, the DNA is TGCAGTGCTCAAGGGGCGGGAGATGCCTACAATGAGCAGTTCTTC.

This clonotype was recorded many times. The chain carries TRBV20-1 and TRBJ1-1; 9 bases align to TRBD1. CDR1 DFQATT and CDR2 SNEGSKA come from the germline V gene (reference sequence). V shed 0 bases and J 1 base; nucleotides not matched to a gene: 9. The CDR3 sequence is 17 residues long. The CDR3 loop is CSARDRSGTGTNTEAFF. For the CDR3, the DNA is TGCAGTGCTAGAGATCGGAGCGGGACAGGGACGAACACTGAAGCTTTCTTT.

There are a few counts of this clonotype. The rearrangement joins TRBV2 to TRBJ1-4; D is possibly TRBD1 (5 bases). The CDR3 sequence is 18 residues long. The V gene's germline CDR1 is SNHLY and CDR2 FYNNEI. V dropped 3 bases and J dropped 8 bases, with 25 bases sitting between them. In DNA, the CDR3 is TGTGCCAGCAGTGAGGGAGCTGGCAGGGTGTCAACGAGAGAAAAACTGTTTTTT. Amino acid sequence: CASSEGAGRVSTREKLFF.

The chain uses TRBV2 and TRBJ1-1, with 8 positions matching TRBD1. This CDR3 comprises 20 residues. V dropped 2 bases and J dropped 3; count of bases not matched to a gene: 20. CDR1 and CDR2 (germline): SNHLY, FYNNEI. Here the CDR3 DNA reads TGTGCCAGCAGTGAATTAATGTTAGGACAGGGTGGGTTTCGTTACACTGAAGCTTTCTTT. This sequence encodes CASSELMLGQGGFRYTEAFF.

In its sample, this clonotype was seen many times. The J gene is TRBJ1-2, the V gene TRBV19; D is ambiguous. The germline V gene has CDR1 LNHDA and CDR2 SQIVND (reference sequence). V shed 3 bases and J shed 8 bases, with 19 bases lying between them. The CDR3 totals 15 residues. This CDR3 is CASSMGGQPEQGYTF. CDR3 nucleotide sequence: TGTGCCAGTAGTATGGGAGGCCAGCCGGAACAGGGCTACACCTTC. The complete variable domain, with remaining parts taken from reference TRBV19 and TRBJ1-2, reads DGGITQSPKYLFRKEGQNVTLSCEQNLNHDAMYWYRQDPGQGLRLIYYSQIVNDFQKGDIAEGYSVSREKKESFPLTVTSAQKNPTAFYLCASSMGGQPEQGYTFGSGTRLTVV.

This clonotype occurred once. A read error may explain this, as a much larger clone is one base away. This likely comes from a read error, as the CDR3 has no conserved phenylalanine or tryptophan at its end. V usage is TRBV12-3 or TRBV12-4 and J usage is TRBJ1-6; D might be TRBD1 (6 bases). With 6 bases removed from V and 7 bases from J, the gap between germline ends came to 13 bases. The CDR3 contains 14 residues. This CDR3 is CASRTTGTNSPLHL. CDR3 nucleotides: TGTGCCAGCAGGACCACAGGGACAAATTCACCCCTCCACTTG.

This clonotype was observed a handful of times. The V gene is TRBV20-1, the J gene TRBJ2-3, with 8 bases fitting TRBD1. The CDR3 length is 13 residues. Trimming cost V 6 bases and J 0 bases; bases outside gene matches: 2. The V gene's germline CDR1 is DFQATT and CDR2 SNEGSKA (reference sequence). The CDR3 coding sequence is TGCAGTGCCTGGACAGGGAGCACAGATACGCAGTATTTT. Protein sequence: CSAWTGSTDTQYF.

This clonotype was counted a few times. The chain carries TRBV12-3 or TRBV12-4 and TRBJ2-5, with D perhaps matching TRBD1 (5 bases). CDR3 size: 14 residues. The V end lost 4 bases, the J end lost 5 bases, and 14 bases lay between the germline ends. The CDR3 region is CASSWAGSDETQYF. Here the CDR3 DNA reads TGTGCCAGCAGTTGGGCAGGGTCGGATGAGACCCAGTACTTC.

This chain links TRBV28 with TRBJ1-2; TRBD1 agrees at 11 bases. The ends lost 5 bases at V and 2 bases at J; junction bases unmatched: 4. Germline CDR1 reads MDHEN; CDR2 reads SYDVKM. The CDR3 sequence is 15 residues long. CDR3 nucleotides: TGTGCCAGCAGTCCCGGGGACAGGGGGAACTATGGCTACACCTTC. Translation gives CASSPGDRGNYGYTF.

The V call is TRBV19, the J call TRBJ2-1; TRBD2 matches 7 bases. The CDR3 extends over 13 amino acids. After removal of 3 bases from V and 5 bases from J, the junction contained 1 base not matched to a gene. Germline V gene lookup returns CDR1 LNHDA and CDR2 SQIVND (reference sequence). DNA for the CDR3: TGTGCCAGTAGTATTGGGAGGGACAATGAGCAGTTCTTC. This sequence encodes CASSIGRDNEQFF.

About this clonotype: This may be a read error: a much more frequent sequence differs by one nucleotide. The J gene is TRBJ2-7, the V gene TRBV9; D remains unclear. The germline V and J ends were trimmed by 5 bases and 9 bases, with 12 bases remaining between them. The CDR3 covers 11 residues. Per the germline V gene, CDR1 is SGDLS and CDR2 is YYNGEE. The CDR3 bases are TGTGCCAGCAGTTTTGGAGCACGGCAGTACTTC. This codes for CASSFGARQYF.

This clonotype has just a few counts. CDR3 in DNA: TGTGCTAGTGGTTTGGGAGGACGGCAGCCCCAGCATTTT. It encodes CASGLGGRQPQHF. The rearrangement links TRBV12-5 to TRBJ1-5; unclear D gene. The CDR3 is made up of 13 amino acids. CDR1 and CDR2 from the germline V gene are LGHNT and FRNRAP. Trimming removed 1 base from V and 7 bases from J, with 8 bases in between.